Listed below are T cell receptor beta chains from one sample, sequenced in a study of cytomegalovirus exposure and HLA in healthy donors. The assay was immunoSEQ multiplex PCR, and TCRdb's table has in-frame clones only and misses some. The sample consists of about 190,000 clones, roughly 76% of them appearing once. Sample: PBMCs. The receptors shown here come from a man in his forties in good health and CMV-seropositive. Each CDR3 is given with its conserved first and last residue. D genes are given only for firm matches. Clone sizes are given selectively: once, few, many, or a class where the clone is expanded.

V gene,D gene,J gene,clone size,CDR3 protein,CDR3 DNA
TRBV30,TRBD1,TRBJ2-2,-,CAWSVRTGVTGELFF,TGTGCCTGGAGTGTACGTACAGGGGTTACCGGGGAGCTGTTTTTT
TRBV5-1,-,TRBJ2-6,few,CASSLASGANVLTF,TGCGCCAGCAGCCTAGCTTCTGGGGCCAACGTCCTGACTTTC
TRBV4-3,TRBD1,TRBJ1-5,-,CASSQDRRGQGNQPQHF,TGCGCCAGCAGCCAAGACCGTCGAGGACAGGGCAATCAGCCCCAGCATTTT
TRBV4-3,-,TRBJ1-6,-,CASSQNAEPDSPLHF,TGCGCCAGCAGCCAAAATGCGGAGCCGGATTCACCCCTCCACTTT
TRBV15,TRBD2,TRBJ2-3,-,CATSRVASGGDTQYF,TGTGCCACCAGCAGAGTTGCTAGCGGTGGAGATACGCAGTATTTT
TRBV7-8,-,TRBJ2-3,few,CASSLLRGTQYF,TGTGCCAGCAGCTTATTACGGGGGACGCAGTATTTT
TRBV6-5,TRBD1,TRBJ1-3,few,CASSTGGENTIYF,TGTGCCAGCAGCACAGGGGGCGAAAACACCATATATTTT
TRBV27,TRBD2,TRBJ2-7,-,CASKPGGAPLEQYF,TGTGCCAGCAAACCGGGGGGGGCCCCTCTCGAGCAGTACTTC
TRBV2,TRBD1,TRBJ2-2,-,CASHQGDRPLTGELFF,TGTGCCAGTCACCAAGGGGACAGGCCACTCACCGGGGAGCTGTTTTTT
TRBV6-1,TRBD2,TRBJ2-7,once,CASTGGGNQGEQYF,TGTGCCAGCACCGGCGGGGGGAACCAGGGCGAGCAGTACTTC
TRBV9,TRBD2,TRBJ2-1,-,CASSVAGGGSYNEQFF,TGTGCCAGCAGTGTAGCGGGGGGAGGGTCCTACAATGAGCAGTTCTTC
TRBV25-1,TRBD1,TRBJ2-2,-,CASRNDRAAGELFF,TGTGCCAGCAGGAATGACAGGGCGGCCGGGGAGCTGTTTTTT